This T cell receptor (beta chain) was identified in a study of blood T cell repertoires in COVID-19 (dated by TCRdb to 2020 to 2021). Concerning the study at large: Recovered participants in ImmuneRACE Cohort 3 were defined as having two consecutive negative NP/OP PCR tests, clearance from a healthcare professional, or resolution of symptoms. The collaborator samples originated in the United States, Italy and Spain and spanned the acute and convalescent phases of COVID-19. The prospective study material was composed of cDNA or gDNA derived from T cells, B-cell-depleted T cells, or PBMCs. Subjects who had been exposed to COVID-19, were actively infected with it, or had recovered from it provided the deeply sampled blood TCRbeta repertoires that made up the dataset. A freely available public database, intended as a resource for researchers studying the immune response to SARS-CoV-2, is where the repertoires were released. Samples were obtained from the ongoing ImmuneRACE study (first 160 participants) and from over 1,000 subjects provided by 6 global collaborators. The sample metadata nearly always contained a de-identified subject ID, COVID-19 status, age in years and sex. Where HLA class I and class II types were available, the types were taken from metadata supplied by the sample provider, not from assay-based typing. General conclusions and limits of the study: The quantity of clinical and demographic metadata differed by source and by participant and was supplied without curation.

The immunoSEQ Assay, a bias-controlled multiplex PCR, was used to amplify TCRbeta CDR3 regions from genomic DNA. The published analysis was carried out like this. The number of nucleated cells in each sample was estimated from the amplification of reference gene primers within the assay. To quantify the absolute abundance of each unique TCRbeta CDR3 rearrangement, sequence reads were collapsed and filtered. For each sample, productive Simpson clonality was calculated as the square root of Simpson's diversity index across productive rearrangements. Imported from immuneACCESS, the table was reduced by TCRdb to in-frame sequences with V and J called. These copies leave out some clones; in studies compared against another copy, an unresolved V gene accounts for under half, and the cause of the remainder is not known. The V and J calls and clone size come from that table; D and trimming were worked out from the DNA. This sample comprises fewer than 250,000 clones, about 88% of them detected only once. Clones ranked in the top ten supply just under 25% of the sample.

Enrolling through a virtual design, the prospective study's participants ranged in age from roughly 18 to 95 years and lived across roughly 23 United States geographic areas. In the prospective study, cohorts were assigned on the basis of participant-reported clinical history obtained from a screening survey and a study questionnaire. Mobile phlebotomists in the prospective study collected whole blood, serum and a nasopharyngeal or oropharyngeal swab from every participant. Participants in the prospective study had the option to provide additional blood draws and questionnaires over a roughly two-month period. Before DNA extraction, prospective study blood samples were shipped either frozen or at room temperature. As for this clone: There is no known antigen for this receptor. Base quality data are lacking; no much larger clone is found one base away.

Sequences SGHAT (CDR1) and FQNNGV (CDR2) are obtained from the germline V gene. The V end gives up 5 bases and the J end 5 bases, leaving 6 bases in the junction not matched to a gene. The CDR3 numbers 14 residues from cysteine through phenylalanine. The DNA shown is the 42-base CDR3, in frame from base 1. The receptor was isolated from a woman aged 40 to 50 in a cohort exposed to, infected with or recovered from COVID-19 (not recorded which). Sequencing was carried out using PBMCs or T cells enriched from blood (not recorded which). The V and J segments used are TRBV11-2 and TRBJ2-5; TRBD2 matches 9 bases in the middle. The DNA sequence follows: TGTGCCAGCAGCCAGGGACTAGCAGTGGAGACCCAGTACTTC. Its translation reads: CASSQGLAVETQYF.